This T cell receptor (beta chain) was sequenced during a study of blood T cell repertoires in COVID-19. The overall study: Samples taken during acute and convalescent COVID-19 were collected in the United States, Italy and Spain. In each case, the material was cDNA or gDNA derived from T cells, B-cell-depleted T cells, or PBMCs.

The germline V gene has CDR1 WSHSY and CDR2 SAAADI. The V and J ends lost 6 bases and 3 bases, in that order; junction bases with no gene match: 4. CDR3 length equals 13 residues. In the original analysis: Amplification of reference gene primers provided the estimated nucleated cell counts. TCRdb keeps only in-frame clones here, not all; method: immunoSEQ multiplex PCR. V, J and clone size derive from that table, while D and trimming were established from the DNA sequence. The table shows 70,000 to 80,000 clones, with more than 75% occurring only once. The chain recombines TRBV10-2 with TRBJ1-2; 7 bases are shared with TRBD1. The receptor was derived from a human donor in a cohort sampled during active COVID-19. Sequencing used peripheral blood. For the CDR3, the DNA is TGCGCCAGCAGAGAAGACAGGGACTATGGCTACACCTTC. Translated, it gives CASREDRDYGYTF.